Each of the 26 T cell receptor beta chains below was sequenced from the same sample in a study of CXCR3-negative and CXCR3-positive naive CD8 T cells. Through 5' RACE with UMI labels, the TRB cDNA libraries were prepared. TCRdb re-called the 5' RACE reads and gives one entry per CDR3 protein, without DNA. The specimen's table records about 130,000 distinct CDR3 sequences. Sequencing used naive CXCR3- CD8+ T cells from blood. Subset reported: CD45RO-CCR7+CD27+CD95- naive CD8+ T cells lacking CXCR3 (TNR3-). Receptors originate from a human donor in good health. Some clones in this sample may be carry-over from other donors' samples.

The V and J genes are TRBV20-1 and TRBJ2-1; TCRdb reports TRBD1, a call that lacks DNA to check it against. The CDR3 runs 13 residues. Germline CDR1 reads DFQATT; CDR2 reads SNEGSKA (reference sequence). The CDR3 spells CSAGTSSYNEQFF.

J is TRBJ2-7 and V is TRBV15; TCRdb reports TRBD1, a call that lacks DNA to check it against. Germline-derived CDR1 and CDR2 are LNHNV and YYDKDF (reference sequence). The CDR3 spans 15 residues. The CDR3 region is CATSGRDRSSYEQYF.

The J gene is TRBJ1-1, the V gene TRBV29-1. This CDR3 region has 12 residues. Germline loops: CDR1 SQVTM, CDR2 ANQGSEA. This CDR3 is CSVTHGEAEAFF.

V gene TRBV29-1 combines with J gene TRBJ1-2; TCRdb selects TRBD1, and the lack of DNA leaves this call unchecked. There are 12 residues in the CDR3. Germline assignment: CDR1 SQVTM and CDR2 ANQGSEA. The CDR3 sequence: CSVVGQGGGYTF.

This chain joins TRBV4-3 and TRBJ2-7. The CDR3 is 14 amino acids. CDR1 is LGHNA and CDR2 is YSLEER in the germline V gene. This chain's CDR3 is CASSQVGKFYEQYF.

This rearrangement joins TRBV15 to TRBJ2-3; the TCRdb D gene call, TRBD1, has no DNA to confirm it. The CDR3 covers 15 residues. Germline V gene data show CDR1 as LNHNV and CDR2 as YYDKDF (reference sequence). Here the CDR3 reads CATSSRGGSTDTQYF.

The CDR3 here is CASSLRYLGSHEQYF. The chain combines TRBV5-1 with TRBJ2-7. The CDR3 totals 15 residues. The germline V gene encodes CDR1 SGHRS and CDR2 YFSETQ.

The chain employs TRBV5-1 and TRBJ1-5. This CDR3 contains 13 residues. In germline, CDR1 is SGHRS, CDR2 YFSETQ. CDR3 region: CASSPAGDQPQHF.

The V and J genes are TRBV19 and TRBJ1-5. From germline, CDR1 is LNHDA and CDR2 SQIVND (reference sequence). The CDR3 covers 15 residues. CDR3 protein: CASSWPERHNQPQHF.

CDR3 residues: CATSNPGLYEKLFF. This chain uses TRBV15 with TRBJ1-4. The CDR3 runs to 14 residues. Germline CDR1 LNHNV, CDR2 YYDKDF (reference sequence).

The rearrangement uses TRBV5-1 and TRBJ2-7; TCRdb's assignment of TRBD1 cannot be checked, as there is no DNA. Germline CDR1 and CDR2: SGHRS and YFSETQ. This CDR3 has 14 amino acids. CDR3 amino acids: CASSLYQGPYEQYF.

The chain uses TRBV12-3 or TRBV12-4 and TRBJ1-1. The CDR3 has 12 residues. The CDR3 reads CASSLLYAEAFF.

The chain combines TRBV6-6 with TRBJ1-1. Germline-derived CDR1 and CDR2 are MNHNY and SVGAGI (reference sequence). The CDR3 runs to 16 residues. Here the CDR3 reads CASSYATRDLWTEAFF.

The chain uses TRBV5-6 and TRBJ2-5; the TCRdb D gene call, TRBD2, has no DNA to confirm it. From germline, CDR1 is SGHDT and CDR2 YYEEEE. The CDR3 is made up of 14 amino acids. This CDR3 reads CASRWGGSVETQYF.

This chain connects TRBV5-1 to TRBJ2-2. This CDR3 is built from 15 residues. CDR1 SGHRS and CDR2 YFSETQ come from the germline V gene. Here the CDR3 reads CASSLWDWDTGELFF. Full variable domain (missing parts from reference TRBV5-1 and TRBJ2-2): KAGVTQTPRYLIKTRGQQVTLSCSPISGHRSVSWYQQTPGQGLQFLFEYFSETQRNKGNFPGRFSGRQFSNSRSEMNVSTLELGDSALYLCASSLWDWDTGELFFGEGSRLTVL.

The V and J genes are TRBV9 and TRBJ2-7; the D call from TCRdb, TRBD2, cannot be confirmed without DNA. Germline V gives CDR1 SGDLS, CDR2 YYNGEE. The CDR3 extends over 18 amino acids. CDR3 region: CASSANPSGQGPTYEQYF.

The genes are TRBV7-9 and TRBJ2-3; TCRdb's D call, TRBD1, is unchecked because there is no DNA. The CDR3 totals 15 residues. Per germline, CDR1 SEHNR and CDR2 FQNEAQ (reference sequence). CDR3 sequence reads: CASSFPVGGADTQYF.

The rearrangement joins TRBV5-1 to TRBJ2-1. CDR1 and CDR2 (germline): SGHRS, YFSETQ. The length of the CDR3 is 12 residues. The CDR3 protein is CASSLMDNEQFF. The whole variable domain, filled in from reference TRBV5-1 and TRBJ2-1, reads KAGVTQTPRYLIKTRGQQVTLSCSPISGHRSVSWYQQTPGQGLQFLFEYFSETQRNKGNFPGRFSGRQFSNSRSEMNVSTLELGDSALYLCASSLMDNEQFFGPGTRLTVL.

This rearrangement joins TRBV19 to TRBJ1-1; the TCRdb D gene call, TRBD1, has no DNA to confirm it. CDR3 length: 12 residues. The germline V gene encodes CDR1 LNHDA and CDR2 SQIVND (reference sequence). This CDR3 reads CAAGQGLTEAFF.

The rearrangement joins TRBV6-2 or TRBV6-3 to TRBJ1-5; TCRdb's D call, TRBD1, is unchecked because there is no DNA. Germline V gene data show CDR1 as MNHEY and CDR2 as SVGEGT. The CDR3 consists of 15 residues. The CDR3 sequence is CASSRREPPPQPQHF.

V and J are TRBV7-8 and TRBJ2-2; no DNA is available, so the TRBD1 call from TCRdb remains unchecked. The CDR3 runs to 16 residues. Germline CDR1 SGHVS, CDR2 FQNEAQ. This CDR3 is CASSLVGGANTGELFF.

This chain joins TRBV19 and TRBJ2-3. The CDR3 extends over 18 amino acids. Germline V gene sequence: CDR1 LNHDA, CDR2 SQIVND (reference sequence). The chain's CDR3 is CASGPRWGSTPSTDTQYF.

V usage is TRBV5-1 and J usage is TRBJ1-1; the D call of TRBD1 rests on TCRdb alone, since no DNA is present to check it. Germline CDR1 SGHRS, CDR2 YFSETQ. The CDR3 runs 14 residues. CDR3 region: CASSLQERGTEAFF.

The chain couples TRBV7-9 to TRBJ2-7; TCRdb proposes TRBD2, but this gene call is untestable without DNA. Looked up from germline, CDR1 is SEHNR and CDR2 is FQNEAQ (reference sequence). The CDR3 spans 16 residues. CDR3 sequence reads: CASSGKQESSGSRQYF.

The chain has TRBV27 and TRBJ2-7; TCRdb calls TRBD1, which cannot be checked without DNA. Germline CDR1 reads MNHEY; CDR2 reads SMNVEV (reference sequence). The CDR3 is 15 residues long. CDR3 loop: CASSPYRVKMDEQYF.

This rearrangement joins TRBV13 to TRBJ2-7; the D call of TRBD2 rests on TCRdb alone, since no DNA is present to check it. CDR1 is PRHDT and CDR2 is FYEKMQ in the germline V gene (reference sequence). The CDR3 has 12 residues. This CDR3 reads CASSPRAYEQHF.